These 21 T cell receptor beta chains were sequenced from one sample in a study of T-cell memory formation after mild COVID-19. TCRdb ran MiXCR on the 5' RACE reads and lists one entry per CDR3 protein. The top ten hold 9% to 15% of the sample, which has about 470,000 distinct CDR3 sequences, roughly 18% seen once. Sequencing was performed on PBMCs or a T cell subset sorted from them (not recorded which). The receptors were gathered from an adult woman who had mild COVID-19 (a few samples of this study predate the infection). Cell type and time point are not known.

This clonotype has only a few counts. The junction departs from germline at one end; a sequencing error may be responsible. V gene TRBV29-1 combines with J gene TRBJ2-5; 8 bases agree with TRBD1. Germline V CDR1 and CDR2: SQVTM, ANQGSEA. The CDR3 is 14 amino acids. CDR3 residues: CSAESPGQVETQYF. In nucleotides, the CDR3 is TGCAGCGCTGAAAGTCCGGGACAGGTAGAGACCCAGTACTTC. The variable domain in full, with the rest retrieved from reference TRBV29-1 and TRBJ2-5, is SAVISQKPSRDICQRGTSLTIQCQVDSQVTMMFWYRQQPGQSLTLIATANQGSEATYESGFVIDKFPISRPNLTFSTLTVSNMSPEDSSIYLCSAESPGQVETQYFGPGTRLLVL.

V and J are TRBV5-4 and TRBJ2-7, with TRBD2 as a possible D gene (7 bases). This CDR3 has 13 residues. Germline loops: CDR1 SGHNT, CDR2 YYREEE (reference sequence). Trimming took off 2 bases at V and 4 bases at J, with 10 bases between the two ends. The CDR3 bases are TGTGCCAGCAGCTTTAAGGGGGGGTACGAGCAGTACTTC. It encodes CASSFKGGYEQYF.

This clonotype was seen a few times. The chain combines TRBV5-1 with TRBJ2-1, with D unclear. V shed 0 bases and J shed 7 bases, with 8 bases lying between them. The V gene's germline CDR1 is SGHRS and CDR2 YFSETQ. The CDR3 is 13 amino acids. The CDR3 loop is CASSLGARNEQFF. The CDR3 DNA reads TGCGCCAGCAGCTTGGGTGCGCGTAATGAGCAGTTCTTC.

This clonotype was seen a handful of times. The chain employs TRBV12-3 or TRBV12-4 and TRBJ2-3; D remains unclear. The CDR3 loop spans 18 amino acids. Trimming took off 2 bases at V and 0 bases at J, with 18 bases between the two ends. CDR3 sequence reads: CASSLSAANSISTDTQYF. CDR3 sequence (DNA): TGTGCCAGCAGTTTAAGTGCTGCGAACAGTATAAGCACAGATACGCAGTATTTT.

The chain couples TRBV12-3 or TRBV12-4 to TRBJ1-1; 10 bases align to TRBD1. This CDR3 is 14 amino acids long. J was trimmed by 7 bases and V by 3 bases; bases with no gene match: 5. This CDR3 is CASSFRTGGDEAFF. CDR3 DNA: TGTGCCAGCAGTTTCAGGACAGGGGGAGATGAAGCTTTCTTT.

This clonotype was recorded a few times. The DNA of the CDR3 is TGCAGTGCCGGGTCCTTTCCTGGCTACACCTTC. Translation: CSAGSFPGYTF. The chain has TRBV20-1 and TRBJ1-2; D not resolved. CDR3 length equals 11 residues. Trimming took off 6 bases at V and 7 bases at J, with 12 bases between the two ends. Germline values: CDR1 DFQATT, CDR2 SNEGSKA (reference sequence).

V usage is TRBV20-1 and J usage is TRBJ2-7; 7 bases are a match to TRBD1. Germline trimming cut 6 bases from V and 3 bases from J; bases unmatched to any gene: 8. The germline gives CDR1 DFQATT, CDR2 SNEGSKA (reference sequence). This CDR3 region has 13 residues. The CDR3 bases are TGCAGTGCAAGACAGGGAACTGGCTACGAGCAGTACTTC. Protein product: CSARQGTGYEQYF.

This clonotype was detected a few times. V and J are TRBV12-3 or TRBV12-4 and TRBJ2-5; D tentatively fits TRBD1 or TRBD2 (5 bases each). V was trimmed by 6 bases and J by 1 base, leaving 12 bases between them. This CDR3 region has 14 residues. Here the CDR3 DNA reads TGTGCCAGCAGATCCACCGGGACCCAAGAGACCCAGTACTTC. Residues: CASRSTGTQETQYF.

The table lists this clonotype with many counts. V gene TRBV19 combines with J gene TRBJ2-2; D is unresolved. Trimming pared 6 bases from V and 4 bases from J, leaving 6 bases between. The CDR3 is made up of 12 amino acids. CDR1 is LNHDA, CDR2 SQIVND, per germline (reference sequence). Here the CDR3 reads CASRGFTGELFF. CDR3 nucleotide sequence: TGTGCCAGTAGGGGTTTCACCGGGGAGCTGTTTTTT.

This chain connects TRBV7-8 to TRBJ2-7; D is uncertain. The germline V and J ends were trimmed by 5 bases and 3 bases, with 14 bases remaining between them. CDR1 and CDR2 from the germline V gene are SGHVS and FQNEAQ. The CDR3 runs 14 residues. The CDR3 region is CASSPYANRYEQYF. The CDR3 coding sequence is TGTGCCAGCAGCCCCTACGCAAACCGCTACGAGCAGTACTTC.

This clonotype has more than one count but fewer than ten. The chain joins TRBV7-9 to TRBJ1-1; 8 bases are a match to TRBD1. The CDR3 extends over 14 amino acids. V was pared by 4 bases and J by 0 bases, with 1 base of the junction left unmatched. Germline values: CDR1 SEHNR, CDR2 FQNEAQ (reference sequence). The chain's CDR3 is CASSWDRMNTEAFF. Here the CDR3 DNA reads TGTGCCAGCAGCTGGGACAGGATGAACACTGAAGCTTTCTTT.

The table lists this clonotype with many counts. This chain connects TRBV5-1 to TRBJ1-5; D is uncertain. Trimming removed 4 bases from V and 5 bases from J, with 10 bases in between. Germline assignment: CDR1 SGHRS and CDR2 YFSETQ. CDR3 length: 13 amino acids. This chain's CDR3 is CASSQTPDQPQHF. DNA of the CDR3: TGCGCCAGCAGCCAGACTCCGGATCAGCCCCAGCATTTT.

The CDR3 DNA reads as TGCGCCAGCAGCTTGAATTTCTTAGCGGGAGGGCCCGGAAATGAGCAGTTCTTC. Protein product: CASSLNFLAGGPGNEQFF. This chain uses TRBV5-1 with TRBJ2-1; 11 bases align to TRBD2. Per germline, CDR1 SGHRS and CDR2 YFSETQ. CDR3 length equals 18 residues. Losses at the gene ends were 1 base for V and 7 bases for J; bases not matched to a gene: 13.

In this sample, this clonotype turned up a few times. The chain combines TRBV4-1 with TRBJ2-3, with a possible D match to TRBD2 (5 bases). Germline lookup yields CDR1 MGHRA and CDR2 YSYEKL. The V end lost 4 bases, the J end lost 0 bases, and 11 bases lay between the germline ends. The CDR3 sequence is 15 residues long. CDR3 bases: TGCGCCAGCAGCCGGAGTAGCGCTAGCACAGATACGCAGTATTTT. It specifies CASSRSSASTDTQYF.

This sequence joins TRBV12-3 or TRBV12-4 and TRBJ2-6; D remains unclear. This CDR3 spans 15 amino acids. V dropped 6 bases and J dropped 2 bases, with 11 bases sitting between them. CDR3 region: CASSTPLTGANVLTF. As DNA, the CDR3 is TGTGCCAGCAGCACACCCCTGACTGGGGCCAACGTCCTGACTTTC.

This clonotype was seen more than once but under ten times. The CDR3 coding sequence is TGTGCCAGCTCACCCTCCTCCTATAGCAATCAGCCCCAGCATTTT. Amino acid sequence: CASSPSSYSNQPQHF. This chain links TRBV18 with TRBJ1-5; D is unresolved. Germline V CDR1 and CDR2: KGHSH, LQKENI. V was shortened by 3 bases and J by 0 bases, with 9 bases between the two germline ends. The CDR3 is 15 amino acids.

CDR3 amino acids: CASSGGLAAEAFF. The DNA of the CDR3 is TGCGCCAGCAGCGGGGGGCTCGCAGCTGAAGCTTTCTTT. V and J are TRBV5-1 and TRBJ1-1, with D perhaps matching TRBD1 (6 bases). Germline V gene data show CDR1 as SGHRS and CDR2 as YFSETQ. V shed 4 bases and J shed 6 bases, with 13 bases lying between them. The CDR3 covers 13 residues. Together with reference TRBV5-1 and TRBJ1-1, the CDR3 gives the full variable domain: KAGVTQTPRYLIKTRGQQVTLSCSPISGHRSVSWYQQTPGQGLQFLFEYFSETQRNKGNFPGRFSGRQFSNSRSEMNVSTLELGDSALYLCASSGGLAAEAFFGQGTRLTVV.

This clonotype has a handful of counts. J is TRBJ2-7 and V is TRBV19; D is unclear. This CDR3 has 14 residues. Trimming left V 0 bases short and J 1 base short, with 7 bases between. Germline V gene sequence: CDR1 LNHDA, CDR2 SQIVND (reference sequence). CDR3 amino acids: CASSIDLGSYEQYF. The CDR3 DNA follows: TGTGCCAGTAGTATAGATCTCGGTTCCTACGAGCAGTACTTC.

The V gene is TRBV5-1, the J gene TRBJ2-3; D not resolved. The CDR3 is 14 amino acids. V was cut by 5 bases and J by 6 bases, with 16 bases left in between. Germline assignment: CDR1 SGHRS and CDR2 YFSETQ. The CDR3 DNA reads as TGCGCCAGCAGAATTCAGGAGCCTGGGGATACGCAGTATTTT. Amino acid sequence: CASRIQEPGDTQYF.

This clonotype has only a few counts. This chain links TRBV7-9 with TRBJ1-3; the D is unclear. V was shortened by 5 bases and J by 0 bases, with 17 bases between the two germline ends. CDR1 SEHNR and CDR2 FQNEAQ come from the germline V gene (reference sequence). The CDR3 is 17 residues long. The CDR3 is CASSELPTGDSGNTIYF. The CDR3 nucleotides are TGTGCCAGCAGCGAACTCCCCACGGGAGACTCTGGAAACACCATATATTTT. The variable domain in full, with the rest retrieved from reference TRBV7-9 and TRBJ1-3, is DTGVSQNPRHKITKRGQNVTFRCDPISEHNRLYWYRQTLGQGPEFLTYFQNEAQLEKSRLLSDRFSAERPKGSFSTLEIQRTEQGDSAMYLCASSELPTGDSGNTIYFGEGSWLTVV.

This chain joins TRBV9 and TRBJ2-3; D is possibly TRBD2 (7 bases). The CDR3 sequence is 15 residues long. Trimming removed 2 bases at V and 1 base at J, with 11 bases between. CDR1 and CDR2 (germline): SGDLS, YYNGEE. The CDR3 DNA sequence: TGTGCCAGCAGCGTCCGCGGGGGCCGCACAGATACGCAGTATTTT. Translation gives CASSVRGGRTDTQYF.